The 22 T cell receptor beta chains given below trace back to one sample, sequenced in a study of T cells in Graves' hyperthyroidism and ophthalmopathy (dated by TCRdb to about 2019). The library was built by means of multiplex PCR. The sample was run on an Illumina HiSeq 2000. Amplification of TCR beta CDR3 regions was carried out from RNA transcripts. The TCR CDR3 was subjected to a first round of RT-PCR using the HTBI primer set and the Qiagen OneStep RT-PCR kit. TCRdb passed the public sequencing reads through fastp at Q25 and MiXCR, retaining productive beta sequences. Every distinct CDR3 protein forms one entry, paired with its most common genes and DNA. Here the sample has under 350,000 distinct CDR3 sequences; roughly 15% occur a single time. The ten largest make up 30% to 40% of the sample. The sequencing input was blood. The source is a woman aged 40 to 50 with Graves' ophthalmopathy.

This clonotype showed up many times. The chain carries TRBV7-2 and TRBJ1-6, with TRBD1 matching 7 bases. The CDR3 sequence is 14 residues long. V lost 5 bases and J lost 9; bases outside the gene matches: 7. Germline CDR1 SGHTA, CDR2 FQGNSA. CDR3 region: CASSPRQGGSPLHF. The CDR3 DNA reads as TGTGCCAGCAGCCCACGACAGGGAGGTTCACCCCTCCACTTT.

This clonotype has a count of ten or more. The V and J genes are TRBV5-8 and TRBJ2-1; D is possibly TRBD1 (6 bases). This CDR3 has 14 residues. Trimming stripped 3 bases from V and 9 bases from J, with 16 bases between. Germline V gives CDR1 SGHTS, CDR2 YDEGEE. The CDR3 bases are TGTGCCAGCAGCTCCTACCAGGGGCAGCCTGAGCAGTTCTTC. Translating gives CASSSYQGQPEQFF.

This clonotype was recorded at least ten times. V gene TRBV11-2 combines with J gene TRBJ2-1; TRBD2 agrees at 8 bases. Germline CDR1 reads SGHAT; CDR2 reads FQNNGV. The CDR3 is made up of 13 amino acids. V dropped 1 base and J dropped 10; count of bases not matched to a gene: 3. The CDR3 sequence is CASSLAVAGEQFF. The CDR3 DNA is TGTGCCAGCAGCTTAGCGGTAGCGGGGGAGCAGTTCTTC.

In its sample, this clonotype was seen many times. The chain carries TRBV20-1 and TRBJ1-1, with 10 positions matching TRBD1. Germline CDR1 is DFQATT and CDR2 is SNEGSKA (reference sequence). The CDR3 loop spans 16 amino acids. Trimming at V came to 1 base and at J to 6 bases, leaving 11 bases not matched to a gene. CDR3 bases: TGCAGTGCTAGAGGTGAAACCGGGACAGGGGAATCTGAAGCTTTCTTT. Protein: CSARGETGTGESEAFF.

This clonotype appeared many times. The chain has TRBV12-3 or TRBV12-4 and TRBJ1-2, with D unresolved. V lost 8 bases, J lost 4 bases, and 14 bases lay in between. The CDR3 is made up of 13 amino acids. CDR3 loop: CASSGPPTYGYTF. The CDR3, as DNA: TGTGCCAGCTCCGGACCGCCAACCTATGGCTACACCTTC.

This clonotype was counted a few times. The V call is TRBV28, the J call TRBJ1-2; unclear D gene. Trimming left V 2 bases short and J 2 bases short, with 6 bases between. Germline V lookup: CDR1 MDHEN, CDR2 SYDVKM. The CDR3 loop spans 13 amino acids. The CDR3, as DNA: TGTGCCAGCAGTTTACCACAAAACTATGGCTACACCTTC. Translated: CASSLPQNYGYTF.

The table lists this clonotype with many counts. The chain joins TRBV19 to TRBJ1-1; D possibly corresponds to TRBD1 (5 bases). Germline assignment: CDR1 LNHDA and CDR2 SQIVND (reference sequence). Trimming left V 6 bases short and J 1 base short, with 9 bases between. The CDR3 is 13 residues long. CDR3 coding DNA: TGTGCCAGTAGCTGGGACCAGAACACTGAAGCTTTCTTT. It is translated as CASSWDQNTEAFF.

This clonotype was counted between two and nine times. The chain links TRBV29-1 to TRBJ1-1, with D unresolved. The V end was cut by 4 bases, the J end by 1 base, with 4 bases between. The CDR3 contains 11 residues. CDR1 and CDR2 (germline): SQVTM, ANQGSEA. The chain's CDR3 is CSVGSNTEAFF. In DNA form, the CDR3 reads TGCAGCGTTGGATCGAACACTGAAGCTTTCTTT.

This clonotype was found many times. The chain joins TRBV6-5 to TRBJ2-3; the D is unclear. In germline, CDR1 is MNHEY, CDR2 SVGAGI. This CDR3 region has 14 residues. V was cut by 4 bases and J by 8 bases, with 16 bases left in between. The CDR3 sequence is CASSSSQVQVTQYF. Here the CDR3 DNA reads TGTGCCAGCAGTTCCTCCCAGGTACAAGTTACGCAGTATTTT.

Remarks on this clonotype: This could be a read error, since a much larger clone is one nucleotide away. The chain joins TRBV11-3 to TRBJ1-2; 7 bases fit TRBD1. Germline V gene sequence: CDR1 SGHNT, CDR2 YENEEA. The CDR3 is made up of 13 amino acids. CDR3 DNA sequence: TGTGCCAGCAGCTATGGGACAGACTATGGCTGCACCTTC. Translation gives CASSYGTDYGCTF. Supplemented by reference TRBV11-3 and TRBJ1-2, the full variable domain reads EAGVVQSPRYKIIEKKQPVAFWCNPISGHNTLYWYLQNLGQGPELLIRYENEEAVDDSQLPKDRFSAERLKGVDSTLKIQPAELGDSAVYLCASSYGTDYGCTFGSGTRLTVV.

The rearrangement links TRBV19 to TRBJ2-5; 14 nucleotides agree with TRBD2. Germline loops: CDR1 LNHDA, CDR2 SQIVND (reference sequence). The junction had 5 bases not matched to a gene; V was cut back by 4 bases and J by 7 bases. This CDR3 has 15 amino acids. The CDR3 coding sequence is TGTGCCAGTAGTAGCGGACTAGCGGGAGGACGGACCCAGTACTTC. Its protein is CASSSGLAGGRTQYF.

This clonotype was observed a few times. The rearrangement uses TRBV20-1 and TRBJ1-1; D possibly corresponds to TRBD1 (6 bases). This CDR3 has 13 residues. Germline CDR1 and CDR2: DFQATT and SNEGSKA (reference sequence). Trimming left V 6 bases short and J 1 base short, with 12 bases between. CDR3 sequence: CSAPDSKNTEAFF. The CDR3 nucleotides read TGCAGTGCCCCGGACAGCAAGAACACTGAAGCTTTCTTT.

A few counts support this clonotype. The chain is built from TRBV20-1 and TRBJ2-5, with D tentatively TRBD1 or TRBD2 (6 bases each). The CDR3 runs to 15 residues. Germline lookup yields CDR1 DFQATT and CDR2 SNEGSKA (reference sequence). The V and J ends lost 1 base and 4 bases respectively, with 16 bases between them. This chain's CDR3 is CSARAFRGPGETQYF. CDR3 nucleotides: TGCAGTGCTAGAGCGTTTCGGGGGCCGGGAGAGACCCAGTACTTC.

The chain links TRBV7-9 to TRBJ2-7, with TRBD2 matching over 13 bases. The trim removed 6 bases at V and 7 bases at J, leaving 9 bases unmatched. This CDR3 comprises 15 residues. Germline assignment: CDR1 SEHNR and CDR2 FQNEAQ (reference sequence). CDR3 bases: TGTGCCAGCAGTTTTGCCGGGACTAGCGGGAAGGAGCAGTACTTC. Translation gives CASSFAGTSGKEQYF.

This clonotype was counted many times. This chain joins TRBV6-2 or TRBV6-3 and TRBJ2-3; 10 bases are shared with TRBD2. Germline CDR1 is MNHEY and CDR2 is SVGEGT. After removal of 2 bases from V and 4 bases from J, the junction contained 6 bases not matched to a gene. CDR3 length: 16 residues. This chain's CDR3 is CASSYPSGGRADTQYF. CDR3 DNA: TGTGCCAGCAGTTACCCTAGCGGGGGTCGGGCAGATACGCAGTATTTT.

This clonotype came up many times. CDR3 protein: CASRAREQAGNTIYF. CDR3 DNA sequence: TGTGCCAGCAGGGCCCGTGAACAGGCTGGAAACACCATATATTTT. This sequence joins TRBV2 and TRBJ1-3, with a possible D match to TRBD1 (5 bases). The germline gives CDR1 SNHLY, CDR2 FYNNEI. Trimming stripped 6 bases from V and 2 bases from J, with 14 bases between. The CDR3 is made up of 15 amino acids.

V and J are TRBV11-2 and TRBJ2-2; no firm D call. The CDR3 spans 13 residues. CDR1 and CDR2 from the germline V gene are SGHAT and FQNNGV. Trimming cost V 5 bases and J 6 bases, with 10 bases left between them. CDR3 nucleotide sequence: TGTGCCAGCAGCCCAATTGAGGCCGGGGAGCTGTTTTTT. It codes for CASSPIEAGELFF.

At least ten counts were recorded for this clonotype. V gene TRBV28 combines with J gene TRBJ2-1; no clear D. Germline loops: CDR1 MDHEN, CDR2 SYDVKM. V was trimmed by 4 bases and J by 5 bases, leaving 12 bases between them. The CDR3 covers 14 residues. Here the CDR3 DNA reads TGTGCCAGCAGTTCAGTCTGGAACAACAATGAGCAGTTCTTC. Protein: CASSSVWNNNEQFF.

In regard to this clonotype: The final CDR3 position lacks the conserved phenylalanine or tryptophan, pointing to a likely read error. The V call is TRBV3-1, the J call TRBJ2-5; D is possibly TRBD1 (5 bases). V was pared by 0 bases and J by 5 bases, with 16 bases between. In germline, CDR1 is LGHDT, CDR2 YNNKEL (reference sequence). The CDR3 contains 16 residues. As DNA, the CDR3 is TGTGCCAGCAGCCAAGATCTGGGGCCCCCCCGGGAGACCCAGTACCTC. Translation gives CASSQDLGPPRETQYL.

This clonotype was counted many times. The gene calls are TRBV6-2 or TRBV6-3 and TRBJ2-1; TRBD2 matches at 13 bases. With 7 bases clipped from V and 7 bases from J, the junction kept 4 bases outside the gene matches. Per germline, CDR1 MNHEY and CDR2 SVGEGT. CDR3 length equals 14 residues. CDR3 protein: CASTGLAGENEQFF. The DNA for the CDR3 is TGTGCCAGCACCGGACTAGCGGGAGAGAATGAGCAGTTCTTC.

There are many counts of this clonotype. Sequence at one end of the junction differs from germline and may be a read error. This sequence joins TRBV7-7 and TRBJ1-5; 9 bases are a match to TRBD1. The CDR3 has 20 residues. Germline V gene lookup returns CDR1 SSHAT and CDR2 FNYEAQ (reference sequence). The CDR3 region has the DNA TGTGCTAGCAGCGCCCACCGGGACAGGGAACGGACGAATGGGAGGCAGCCCCAGCATTTT. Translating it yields CASSAHRDRERTNGRQPQHF. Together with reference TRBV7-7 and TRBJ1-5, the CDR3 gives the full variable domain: GAGVSQSPRYKVTKRGQDVTLRCDPISSHATLYWYQQALGQGPEFLTYFNYEAQPDKSGLPSDRFSAERPEGSISTLTIQRTEQRDSAMYRCASSAHRDRERTNGRQPQHFGDGTRLSIL.

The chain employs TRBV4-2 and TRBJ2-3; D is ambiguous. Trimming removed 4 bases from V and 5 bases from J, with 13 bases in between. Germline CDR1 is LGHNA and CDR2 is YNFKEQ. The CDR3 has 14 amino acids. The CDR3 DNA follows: TGTGCCAGCAGCCCGAGAAGGATGGGAGATACGCAGTATTTT. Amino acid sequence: CASSPRRMGDTQYF.